Below, 20 T cell receptor beta chains from the same sample are listed, as sequenced in a study of T cells in Graves' hyperthyroidism and ophthalmopathy (dated by TCRdb to about 2019). Library generation was performed with multiplex PCR. The listed sequencing device is Illumina HiSeq 2000. The TCR beta CDR3 regions were amplified from the RNA transcripts. The first round of RT-PCR for the TCR CDR3 was performed with the HTBI primer set and the Qiagen OneStep RT-PCR kit. In-frame beta chains were kept once TCRdb had trimmed the public reads at Q25 with fastp and called clones with MiXCR. Records with the same CDR3 protein are collapsed into one entry carrying the most frequent genes and DNA. For this sample there are about 740,000 distinct CDR3 sequences; less than 15% appear just once. The top ten constitute 10% of the sample. What was sequenced was blood. These receptors originate from a young woman with Graves' hyperthyroidism.

In this sample, this clonotype turned up a few times. A read error is possible here, since a much larger clone lies one base away. The rearrangement uses TRBV6-1 and TRBJ2-2; D unresolved. Germline V lookup: CDR1 MNHNS, CDR2 SASEGT. This CDR3 is 14 amino acids long. CDR3 nucleotide sequence: TGTGCCAGCAGTCGGGCTGGCAGCACCGAGGAGCTGTTTTTT. Residues: CASSRAGSTEELFF.

This clonotype appeared many times. The chain links TRBV15 to TRBJ1-5; D ambiguous. The CDR3 consists of 12 residues. V gave up 8 bases and J gave up 3 bases, with 8 bases separating them. Germline V CDR1 and CDR2: LNHNV, YYDKDF (reference sequence). The CDR3 DNA follows: TGTGCCACCGGTTCTCCCAATCAGCCCCAGCATTTT. This sequence encodes CATGSPNQPQHF.

This clonotype came up many times. The chain links TRBV27 to TRBJ1-5; maybe TRBD1 (5 bases). There are 18 residues in the CDR3. Trimming shortened V by 2 bases and J by 2 bases, and 19 bases separated the two germline ends. CDR1 and CDR2 (germline): MNHEY, SMNVEV (reference sequence). CDR3 bases: TGTGCCAGCAGTTTACTCGGACGTGGAGGGGTAGGCAATCAGCCCCAGCATTTT. Encoded protein: CASSLLGRGGVGNQPQHF.

This clonotype was recorded at least ten times. V gene TRBV7-6 combines with J gene TRBJ2-7; D might be TRBD1 or TRBD2, each matching 5 bases. Germline loops: CDR1 SGHVS, CDR2 FNYEAQ. Trimming left V 1 base short and J 3 bases short, with 16 bases between. The CDR3 has 16 amino acids. The CDR3 nucleotides are TGTGCCAGCAGCTTAGGAATCGGGACGGTGTACTACGAGCAGTACTTC. Amino acid sequence: CASSLGIGTVYYEQYF.

This clonotype was detected a few times. The rearrangement uses TRBV11-2 and TRBJ2-7; tentatively, D is TRBD1 or TRBD2 (5 bases each). V lost 9 bases and J 2 bases, leaving 17 bases between the germline ends. Germline V gene data show CDR1 as SGHAT and CDR2 as FQNNGV. This CDR3 spans 14 amino acids. For the CDR3, the DNA is TGTGCCAGTAATTCCGGGACCCACCCCTACGAGCAGTACTTC. Protein: CASNSGTHPYEQYF.

This clonotype appeared a few times. The V call is TRBV19, the J call TRBJ2-7, with 10 bases matching TRBD1. J lost 2 bases, V lost 3 bases, and 4 bases had no gene match. This CDR3 has 15 amino acids. CDR1 and CDR2 (germline): LNHDA, SQIVND (reference sequence). DNA of the CDR3: TGTGCCAGTAGTATCGCGACAGGGGGCCCCTACGAGCAGTACTTC. This sequence encodes CASSIATGGPYEQYF.

The table lists this clonotype with many counts. V and J are TRBV20-1 and TRBJ1-1, with D possibly being TRBD1 (5 bases). Trimming stripped 0 bases from V and 0 bases from J, with 11 bases between. There are 15 residues in the CDR3. Germline assignment: CDR1 DFQATT and CDR2 SNEGSKA (reference sequence). CDR3 coding DNA: TGCAGTGCTAGAGACAGGGAGGAGGTGAACACTGAAGCTTTCTTT. It encodes CSARDREEVNTEAFF.

CDR3 nucleotide sequence: TGCAGCGTTACCAGCTACAATGAGCAGTTCTTC. It specifies CSVTSYNEQFF. The rearrangement links TRBV29-1 to TRBJ2-1, with no clear D. The CDR3 is made up of 11 amino acids. V was cut by 5 bases and J by 3 bases, with 5 bases left in between. Germline assignment: CDR1 SQVTM and CDR2 ANQGSEA.

This clonotype showed up many times. This sequence joins TRBV7-9 and TRBJ1-1; D not certain. The V gene's germline CDR1 is SEHNR and CDR2 FQNEAQ (reference sequence). V gave up 5 bases and J gave up 7 bases, with 11 bases separating them. The CDR3 is made up of 12 amino acids. CDR3 sequence reads: CASSLSSGEAFF. Written as DNA, the CDR3 is TGTGCCAGCAGCCTCAGTTCCGGTGAAGCTTTCTTT.

This clonotype came up a few times. The chain links TRBV6-6 to TRBJ2-1; TRBD2 matches 8 bases. This CDR3 region has 15 residues. Germline CDR1 reads MNHNY; CDR2 reads SVGAGI (reference sequence). The junction had 8 bases not matched to a gene; V was cut back by 2 bases and J by 8 bases. CDR3 nucleotides: TGTGCCAGCAGTTACGGGGCGGGAGGAGGTGATGAGCAGTTCTTC. It specifies CASSYGAGGGDEQFF.

Many counts were recorded for this clonotype. The chain employs TRBV3-1 and TRBJ2-2; D is tentatively TRBD1 or TRBD2 (5 bases each). This CDR3 is 16 amino acids long. Germline CDR1 reads LGHDT; CDR2 reads YNNKEL (reference sequence). V lost 6 bases to trimming and J lost 7 bases, with 21 bases between them. The CDR3 sequence is CASRPSGSRDGGELFF. The CDR3, as DNA: TGTGCCAGCAGGCCCAGCGGTTCCAGGGACGGCGGGGAGCTGTTTTTT.

This clonotype was recorded many times. The J gene is TRBJ2-5, the V gene TRBV28; a possible D gene is TRBD1 (6 bases). The CDR3 loop spans 15 amino acids. Deletions cut 6 bases from V and 1 base from J, with 15 bases between. Germline values: CDR1 MDHEN, CDR2 SYDVKM. The CDR3 here is CASRRTANSQETQYF. CDR3 coding DNA: TGTGCCAGCAGGCGGACAGCAAATTCCCAAGAGACCCAGTACTTC. The full variable domain, in which reference TRBV28 and TRBJ2-5 provide the parts outside the CDR3, is DVKVTQSSRYLVKRTGEKVFLECVQDMDHENMFWYRQDPGLGLRLIYFSYDVKMKEKGDIPEGYSVSREKKERFSLILESASTNQTSMYLCASRRTANSQETQYFGPGTRLLVL.

This clonotype was picked up a small number of times. This chain joins TRBV6-2 or TRBV6-3 and TRBJ2-3; 7 nucleotides line up with TRBD1. CDR1 is MNHEY and CDR2 is SVGEGT in the germline V gene. This CDR3 spans 17 amino acids. After removal of 2 bases from V and 2 bases from J, the junction contained 10 bases not matched to a gene. The CDR3: CASSYVRGQPSTDTQYF. The CDR3 region has the DNA TGTGCCAGCAGTTACGTGAGGGGACAGCCTTCCACAGATACGCAGTATTTT.

This clonotype has at least ten counts. The chain has TRBV20-1 and TRBJ2-7; 9 bases fit TRBD1. Germline V gives CDR1 DFQATT, CDR2 SNEGSKA (reference sequence). The CDR3 has 13 amino acids. Germline trimming cut 3 bases from V and 4 bases from J; bases unmatched to any gene: 4. CDR3 region: CSASRDRAYEQYF. DNA of the CDR3: TGCAGTGCTAGCCGGGACAGGGCGTACGAGCAGTACTTC.

The V gene is TRBV29-1, the J gene TRBJ1-2; D gene uncertain. CDR1 is SQVTM, CDR2 ANQGSEA, per germline. This CDR3 contains 14 residues. Trimming removed 1 base at V and 0 bases at J, with 9 bases between. The CDR3 DNA sequence: TGCAGCGTTGAAGGAGGATCCACTAACTATGGCTACACCTTC. Its translation is CSVEGGSTNYGYTF.

The sample holds many counts of this clonotype. CDR3 nucleotides: TGTGCCAGCAGACGTAGCGGGAGTTCTTACAATGAGCAGTTCTTC. It specifies CASRRSGSSYNEQFF. This chain links TRBV12-3 or TRBV12-4 with TRBJ2-1; TRBD2 matches 9 bases. Unmatched junction bases numbered 7, after V lost 6 bases and J lost 4 bases. This CDR3 has 15 amino acids.

This clonotype has ten or more counts. The rearrangement joins TRBV30 to TRBJ2-3, with a weak D call TRBD2 (6 bases). Trimming pared 5 bases from V and 0 bases from J, leaving 12 bases between. This CDR3 is 14 amino acids long. CDR1 and CDR2 from the germline V gene are GTSNPN and SVGIG (reference sequence). CDR3 in amino acids: CAWSSSVSTDTQYF. In nucleotides, the CDR3 is TGTGCCTGGTCCTCTAGCGTCAGCACAGATACGCAGTATTTT.

In the case of this clonotype: The missing conserved phenylalanine or tryptophan at the end of this CDR3 makes a read error likely. The rearrangement links TRBV30 to TRBJ2-1, with TRBD1 matching 9 bases. Germline CDR1 and CDR2: GTSNPN and SVGIG (reference sequence). The V gene end was trimmed by 4 bases and the J gene end by 4 bases; junction bases not matched to a gene: 5. The CDR3 has 14 residues. CDR3 region: CAWNDRGGYNEQFI. The CDR3 region has the DNA TGTGCCTGGAACGACAGGGGGGGTTACAATGAGCAGTTCATC.

This clonotype has a handful of counts. V and J are TRBV27 and TRBJ2-3; 8 bases match TRBD1. The V gene end was trimmed by 5 bases and the J gene end by 1 base; junction bases not matched to a gene: 5. Per germline, CDR1 MNHEY and CDR2 SMNVEV (reference sequence). CDR3 length: 15 amino acids. The CDR3 loop is CASSQQGVGTDTQYF. CDR3 DNA sequence: TGTGCCAGCAGTCAACAGGGGGTCGGCACAGATACGCAGTATTTT.

The genes are TRBV6-1 and TRBJ2-5; 8 nucleotides agree with TRBD1. V gave up 6 bases and J gave up 7 bases; unmatched junction bases: 13. The CDR3 runs to 15 residues. Looked up from germline, CDR1 is MNHNS and CDR2 is SASEGT. CDR3 bases: TGTGCCAGCAGCATTGGACAGGGACAACGCGGGACCCAGTACTTC. It translates to CASSIGQGQRGTQYF.